The rows below give T cell receptor beta chains drawn from one sample of a study of regulatory T cells in long-lasting Graves disease. MiXCR was run by TCRdb on the multiplex PCR reads, yielding one entry per CDR3 protein. The table includes fewer than 550,000 distinct CDR3 sequences, roughly a sixth detected once. This same sample was also taken into another study, of T cells in Graves' hyperthyroidism and ophthalmopathy.

Specimen: peripheral blood mononuclear cells (PBMCs), collected at new diagnosis, from a patient treated with antithyroid drugs. All receptors come from a woman aged 35-60 years with Graves disease. Each CDR3 is given with its conserved first and last residue. Each record gives: J gene, V gene, D gene, clone size, CDR3 DNA, CDR3 protein. The D gene is left open where the match is weak. Expanded clones are given a class, and other clones once, few, many or no size at all.

>TRBJ2-3|TRBV7-9|TRBD2|-
TGTGCCAGCAGCACCGCCCCCGGGAGGCGGAGAAGCACAGATACGCAGTATTTT
CASSTAPGRRRSTDTQYF
>TRBJ2-3|TRBV2|-|few
TGTGCCAGCAAAGGGTCCTTTAGGGATATGCAGTATTTT
CASKGSFRDMQYF
>TRBJ2-5|TRBV6-1|-|many
TGTGCCAGCAGTGAAGGGGGGACCCCAGAGACCCAGTACTTC
CASSEGGTPETQYF
>TRBJ2-1|TRBV7-2|-|-
TGTGCCAGCAGCTTTCGCTTAGGGCAAAATGAGCAGTTCTTC
CASSFRLGQNEQFF
>TRBJ2-1|TRBV29-1|-|few
TGCAGCATGCCCCGGGACGACTCCTACAATGAGCAGTTCTTC
CSMPRDDSYNEQFF
>TRBJ2-7|TRBV30|-|many
TGTGCCTGGATGGGTTTGGACTACGAGCAGTACTTC
CAWMGLDYEQYF
>TRBJ1-1|TRBV29-1|-|-
TGCAGCGCCTTTGAGATCATGAACACTGAAGCTTTCTTT
CSAFEIMNTEAFF
>TRBJ1-1|TRBV12-3/TRBV12-4|TRBD1|-
TGTGCCATCAAAGGGACAGGGGTTACTGAAGCTTTCTTT
CAIKGTGVTEAFF
>TRBJ1-6|TRBV12-3/TRBV12-4|-|few
TGTACCAGCAGCACTCCCCAGGGGTCACCCCTCCACTTT
CTSSTPQGSPLHF
>TRBJ1-1|TRBV10-3|-|many
TGTGCCATCAGTGAGTCCATGGGTGGAAACACTGAAGCTTTCTTT
CAISESMGGNTEAFF
>TRBJ1-3|TRBV6-1|TRBD1|few
TGTGCCAGCAGACAGGGGGATAACTCTGGAAACACCATATATTTT
CASRQGDNSGNTIYF
>TRBJ1-4|TRBV2|-|-
TGTGCCAGTGGGCGGAAACTGTTTTTT
CASGRKLFF
>TRBJ2-2|TRBV6-1|TRBD2|few
TGTGCCAGCAGACGGCCGGGACTAGCGAACACCGGGGAGCTGTTTTTT
CASRRPGLANTGELFF
>TRBJ2-2|TRBV6-5|-|few
TGTGCCAGCAGTTACTCCCGAGTGGGGCCTAAAAACACCGGGGAGCTGTTTTTT
CASSYSRVGPKNTGELFF
>TRBJ1-1|TRBV11-1|-|many
TGTGCCAGCAGCTCCAGACCAGGGAGGGACACTGAAGCTTTCTTT
CASSSRPGRDTEAFF
>TRBJ1-4|TRBV2|TRBD1|many
TGTGCCAGCACCAGGGACAGGGGGGCAACTAATGAAAAACTGTTTTTT
CASTRDRGATNEKLFF
>TRBJ1-6|TRBV11-2|-|many
TGTGCCAGCAGCTCGGCGGACTCTTGGGCCCTCCACTTT
CASSSADSWALHF
>TRBJ1-5|TRBV2|TRBD1|-
TGTGCCAGCAGTGACCAGGGGGGACAGGGAAATCAGCCCCAGCATTTT
CASSDQGGQGNQPQHF
>TRBJ1-1|TRBV5-1|-|many
TGTGCCAGCAGCTTAAATGAGAACACTGAAGCTTTCTTT
CASSLNENTEAFF
>TRBJ2-7|TRBV5-1|-|few
TGCGCCAGCAGCTTGCGCGGGACAGACTACGAGCAGTACTTC
CASSLRGTDYEQYF